One sample yielded the 20 T cell receptor beta chains listed below, sequenced in a study of post-analysis software for immune sequencing data. General study points: In patients, about five TRBV segments were more frequent than in controls, with TRBV5-6, TRBV5-1 and TRBV20-1 among them.

Included in the TCR beta cDNA libraries were unique molecular identifiers. TCRdb called the PCR reads again in MiXCR, with one record for every CDR3 protein. The data hold fewer than 600,000 distinct CDR3 sequences, with approximately 45% observed a single time. Antigens of these TCRs are unknown. Sequencing was carried out using blood. These receptors came from a girl between 10 and 17 years old with multiple sclerosis.

This clonotype was seen many times. The chain uses TRBV7-8 and TRBJ2-1; D is undetermined. This CDR3 is 13 amino acids long. Germline V CDR1 and CDR2: SGHVS, FQNEAQ. V dropped 1 base and J dropped 4 bases, with 5 bases sitting between them. The CDR3 region has the DNA TGTGCCAGCAGCTTAGAGAGGTACAATGAGCAGTTCTTC. As protein: CASSLERYNEQFF.

This clonotype was seen at least ten times. This sequence joins TRBV25-1 and TRBJ1-2; D ambiguous. Germline-derived CDR1 and CDR2 are MGHDK and SYGVNS. V was clipped by 2 bases and J by 4 bases, with 11 bases between them. CDR3 length equals 14 residues. The CDR3: CASSEPEWGYGYTF. CDR3 DNA sequence: TGTGCCAGCAGTGAACCGGAGTGGGGCTATGGCTACACCTTC.

J is TRBJ2-7 and V is TRBV27, with 8 bases that match TRBD1. CDR1 and CDR2 from the germline V gene are MNHEY and SMNVEV (reference sequence). The CDR3 contains 17 residues. The ends lost 4 bases at V and 4 bases at J; junction bases unmatched: 15. The chain's CDR3 is CASSSRSGTGSGYEQYF. The CDR3 region has the DNA TGTGCCAGCAGTTCCAGATCCGGGACAGGTAGCGGTTACGAGCAGTACTTC.

This rearrangement joins TRBV20-1 to TRBJ2-3; 9 bases agree with TRBD1. J gave up 3 bases and V 5 bases, and 3 bases lay outside the gene matches. CDR3 size: 13 residues. The germline CDR1 and CDR2 sequences are DFQATT and SNEGSKA (reference sequence). CDR3 sequence (DNA): TGCAGTGCTCCCGGGACAGGGACAGATACGCAGTATTTT. This codes for CSAPGTGTDTQYF.

The gene calls are TRBV28 and TRBJ2-3; D gene uncertain. Germline V lookup: CDR1 MDHEN, CDR2 SYDVKM. Between the trimmed V and J ends, which lost 5 bases and 2 bases, there was a span of 14 bases. The CDR3 is 15 amino acids. CDR3 DNA sequence: TGTGCCAGCAGTCCCCCATGGCGCGACACAGATACGCAGTATTTT. This encodes CASSPPWRDTDTQYF.

The chain employs TRBV2 and TRBJ1-2, with TRBD1 matching 12 bases. Unmatched junction bases numbered 9, after V lost 6 bases and J lost 7 bases. The CDR3 loop spans 15 amino acids. Germline values: CDR1 SNHLY, CDR2 FYNNEI. The CDR3 region has the DNA TGTGCCAGCAGCAAAGAGGGACAGGGGGCATCTGGCTACACCTTC. It codes for CASSKEGQGASGYTF.

This clonotype has ten or more counts. The V call is TRBV27, the J call TRBJ1-5, with D possibly being TRBD1 (6 bases). The CDR3 length is 15 residues. Germline CDR1 and CDR2: MNHEY and SMNVEV (reference sequence). V was shortened by 4 bases and J by 3 bases, with 13 bases between the two germline ends. CDR3: CASSSGRGDNQPQHF. In DNA, the CDR3 is TGTGCCAGCAGTTCTGGCAGGGGAGACAATCAGCCCCAGCATTTT.

V gene TRBV20-1 combines with J gene TRBJ2-1; 8 positions agree with TRBD2. V lost 1 base, J lost 5 bases, and 7 bases stayed unmatched. Germline V gives CDR1 DFQATT, CDR2 SNEGSKA (reference sequence). This CDR3 is 15 amino acids long. In DNA, the CDR3 is TGCAGTGCTAGAGGGAGCGGGGGCCGGGACAATGAGCAGTTCTTC. The encoded protein is CSARGSGGRDNEQFF.

The chain employs TRBV7-3 and TRBJ2-1, with D perhaps TRBD1 or TRBD2 (6 bases each). Germline assignment: CDR1 SGHTA and CDR2 FQGTGA. V was shortened by 1 base and J by 8 bases, with 9 bases between the two germline ends. The CDR3 is 13 residues long. DNA of the CDR3: TGTGCCAGCAGCTTAAGGAGGGGGGATGAGCAGTTCTTC. Translated: CASSLRRGDEQFF. Supplemented by reference TRBV7-3 and TRBJ2-1, the full variable domain reads GAGVSQTPSNKVTEKGKYVELRCDPISGHTALYWYRQSLGQGPEFLIYFQGTGAADDSGLPNDRFFAVRPEGSVSTLKIQRTERGDSAVYLCASSLRRGDEQFFGPGTRLTVL.

The chain has TRBV20-1 and TRBJ1-2; TRBD1 matches 7 bases. J was trimmed by 0 bases and V by 4 bases; bases with no gene match: 8. The germline V gene encodes CDR1 DFQATT and CDR2 SNEGSKA (reference sequence). The CDR3 runs to 15 residues. The CDR3 region is CSANGGQVANYGYTF. CDR3 in DNA: TGCAGTGCTAATGGCGGACAGGTAGCTAACTATGGCTACACCTTC.

The rearrangement joins TRBV4-3 to TRBJ2-3; D gene ambiguous. The V end lost 0 bases, the J end lost 3 bases, and 25 bases lay between the germline ends. Per the germline V gene, CDR1 is LGHNA and CDR2 is YSLEER. This CDR3 contains 20 residues. The CDR3 sequence is CASSQDKRASGVSRTDTQYF. CDR3 DNA sequence: TGCGCCAGCAGCCAAGATAAAAGGGCTTCTGGAGTTTCAAGAACAGATACGCAGTATTTT.

This chain joins TRBV6-2 or TRBV6-3 and TRBJ2-2; the D is unclear. The CDR3 is made up of 16 amino acids. Deletions cut 8 bases from V and 4 bases from J, with 20 bases between. CDR1 is MNHEY, CDR2 SVGEGT, per germline. CDR3 residues: CASVAVEQQITGELFF. CDR3 DNA: TGTGCCAGCGTTGCAGTGGAACAGCAAATCACCGGGGAGCTGTTTTTT.

V and J are TRBV7-3 and TRBJ2-3, with 13 nucleotides matching TRBD2. The germline V gene encodes CDR1 SGHTA and CDR2 FQGTGA. Trimming took 5 bases from V and 4 from J; bases not matched to a gene: 6. The CDR3 length is 16 residues. The CDR3 spells CASSRTSGSGADTQYF. In nucleotides, the CDR3 is TGTGCCAGCAGCAGGACTAGCGGGAGTGGTGCAGATACGCAGTATTTT.

This clonotype appeared a few times. The chain employs TRBV4-3 and TRBJ2-1, with 7 nucleotides matching TRBD2. The V gene's germline CDR1 is LGHNA and CDR2 YSLEER. The CDR3 runs 16 residues. Trimming removed 5 bases from V and 2 bases from J; junction bases left unmatched: 9. CDR3 DNA sequence: TGCGCCAGCAGCTCTCACCTAGCGGAACCCTACAATGAGCAGTTCTTC. Protein product: CASSSHLAEPYNEQFF.

Only a few counts were recorded for this clonotype. The chain recombines TRBV7-2 with TRBJ2-1; 9 bases match TRBD2. The CDR3 is 15 amino acids. The V gene end was trimmed by 2 bases and the J gene end by 6 bases; junction bases not matched to a gene: 5. The V gene's germline CDR1 is SGHTA and CDR2 FQGNSA. CDR3 in DNA: TGTGCCAGCAGCTTATCTAGCGGGATGGGCAATGAGCAGTTCTTC. It encodes CASSLSSGMGNEQFF.

CDR3 amino acids: CAISESDRVEGQPQHF. In nucleotides, the CDR3 is TGTGCCATCAGTGAGTCAGACAGGGTAGAGGGTCAGCCCCAGCATTTT. J is TRBJ1-5 and V is TRBV10-3; 7 nucleotides align to TRBD1. The CDR3 totals 16 residues. V lost 0 bases, J lost 6 bases, and 8 bases stayed unmatched. Germline lookup yields CDR1 ENHRY and CDR2 SYGVKD.

This clonotype came up a few times. The chain links TRBV29-1 to TRBJ2-1; 9 nucleotides line up with TRBD1. The germline gives CDR1 SQVTM, CDR2 ANQGSEA. V trimming: 2 bases; J trimming: 6 bases; junction bases outside the gene matches: 5. This CDR3 contains 14 residues. CDR3 loop: CSVEPGQGINEQFF. The CDR3 coding sequence is TGCAGCGTTGAACCGGGACAGGGAATCAATGAGCAGTTCTTC.

This clonotype has a handful of counts. The chain links TRBV6-6 to TRBJ2-5; possibly TRBD2 for D (6 bases). V was clipped by 2 bases and J by 11 bases, with 21 bases between them. This CDR3 is 15 amino acids long. CDR1 is MNHNY and CDR2 is SVGAGI in the germline V gene (reference sequence). This CDR3 reads CASSYELADSSKQYF. In nucleotides, the CDR3 is TGTGCCAGCAGTTACGAACTAGCCGATTCCAGTAAGCAGTACTTC.

As for this clonotype: Relative to the germline gene, one junction end is altered; a read error may explain this. The CDR3 reads CASSVSGTSSYEQYF. The CDR3 DNA sequence: TGTGCCAGCAGTGTATCCGGGACTAGCTCCTACGAGCAGTACTTC. The rearrangement links TRBV27 to TRBJ2-7; the match to TRBD2 covers 8 bases. Germline V gene data show CDR1 as MNHEY and CDR2 as SMNVEV (reference sequence). The CDR3 is made up of 15 amino acids.

This clonotype was counted only a few times. CDR3 protein: CSANIGGGYEQYF. In DNA, the CDR3 is TGCAGTGCAAACATCGGTGGGGGCTACGAGCAGTACTTC. J is TRBJ2-5 and V is TRBV20-1, with D perhaps being TRBD1 or TRBD2 (5 bases each). TRBJ2-7 matches the DNA end more closely, so the J call is doubtful. The CDR3 sequence is 13 residues long. Germline CDR1 reads DFQATT; CDR2 reads SNEGSKA (reference sequence).